This T cell receptor (beta chain) was recorded in a study of blood T cell repertoires in COVID-19. Only in-frame clones appear in the TCRdb table, and some are missing; sequencing was by immunoSEQ multiplex PCR. The sample holds some 250,000 clones; about 83% are singletons and the top ten take roughly 8.8%. With V trimmed by 5 bases and J by 7 bases, 5 bases remained unmatched. The CDR3 sequence is 13 residues long. V usage is TRBV12-3 or TRBV12-4 and J usage is TRBJ1-1; 9 nucleotides agree with TRBD1. The clonotype originates from a man between 40 and 49 years old with active or convalescent COVID-19. Sequencing was performed on peripheral blood. The CDR3 here is CASSLGQGGEAFF. Here the CDR3 DNA reads TGTGCCAGCAGTCTGGGACAGGGCGGTGAAGCTTTCTTT.